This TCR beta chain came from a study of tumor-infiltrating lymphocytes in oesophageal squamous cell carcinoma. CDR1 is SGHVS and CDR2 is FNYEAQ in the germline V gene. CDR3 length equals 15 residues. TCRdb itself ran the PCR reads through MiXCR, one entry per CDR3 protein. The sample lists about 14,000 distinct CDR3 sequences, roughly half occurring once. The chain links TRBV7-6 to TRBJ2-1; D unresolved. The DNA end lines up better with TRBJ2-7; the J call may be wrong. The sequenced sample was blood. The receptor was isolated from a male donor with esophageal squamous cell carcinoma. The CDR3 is CASSSATTVHNEQYF. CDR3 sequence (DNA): TGTGCCAGCAGCTCGGCTACAACCGTACACAATGAGCAGTACTTC.